The 10 T cell receptor beta chains presented below share a single source sample, sequenced in a study of T-cell memory formation after mild COVID-19. TCRdb independently ran MiXCR on the 5' RACE reads; one entry per CDR3 protein. The data contain 560,000 or so distinct CDR3 sequences, roughly 17% of them seen just once; the ten biggest clones take up about 8.1%. The sequencing sample was made of PBMCs or a T cell subset sorted from them (not recorded which). The receptors come from an adult woman who had mild COVID-19 (a few samples of this study predate the infection). Cell type and time point are not known.

Only a few counts were recorded for this clonotype. The chain has TRBV24-1 and TRBJ2-3; a possible D gene is TRBD1 (6 bases). Germline assignment: CDR1 KGHDR and CDR2 SFDVKD. The V end lost 3 bases, the J end lost 2 bases, and 14 bases lay between the germline ends. The CDR3 covers 16 residues. This CDR3 is CATSDPRDTNTDTQYF. In nucleotides, the CDR3 is TGTGCCACCAGTGATCCCCGGGACACCAACACAGATACGCAGTATTTT.

V is TRBV29-1 and J is TRBJ2-1; D not resolved. Germline V lookup: CDR1 SQVTM, CDR2 ANQGSEA. The length of the CDR3 is 14 residues. V lost 4 bases to trimming and J lost 1 base, with 11 bases between them. For the CDR3, the DNA is TGCAGCGTTGTTTTGGGATTTTCCTACAATGAGCAGTTCTTC. This encodes CSVVLGFSYNEQFF.

This clonotype was seen only a few times. The rearrangement uses TRBV20-1 and TRBJ1-6; D possibly corresponds to TRBD1 (6 bases). The germline CDR1 and CDR2 sequences are DFQATT and SNEGSKA (reference sequence). This CDR3 spans 15 amino acids. V was pared by 1 base and J by 9 bases, with 16 bases between. In DNA, the CDR3 is TGCAGTGCTAGAGTTGGGGGCAGGGAGATTTCACCCCTCCACTTT. Protein sequence: CSARVGGREISPLHF.

The chain has TRBV6-2 or TRBV6-3 and TRBJ2-7, with D maybe TRBD2 (5 bases). Between the trimmed V and J ends, which lost 0 bases and 3 bases, there was a span of 15 bases. The CDR3 has 16 residues. Germline V gives CDR1 MNHEY, CDR2 SVGEGT. The chain's CDR3 is CASSYSRENPLYEQYF. The CDR3 nucleotides read TGTGCCAGCAGTTACTCGAGGGAAAATCCACTCTACGAGCAGTACTTC.

This clonotype was picked up a small number of times. V is TRBV24-1 and J is TRBJ2-1; maybe TRBD1 (8 bases). Trimming removed 5 bases from V and 15 bases from J, with 16 bases in between. The CDR3 is made up of 12 amino acids. CDR1 and CDR2 from the germline V gene are KGHDR and SFDVKD. CDR3 loop: CATSAQQGGLFF. CDR3 bases: TGTGCCACCAGTGCACAACAGGGGGGGCTGTTCTTC.

The V gene is TRBV7-6, the J gene TRBJ2-7; D is possibly TRBD1 or TRBD2 (5 bases each). CDR1 SGHVS and CDR2 FNYEAQ come from the germline V gene. This CDR3 is 17 amino acids long. Between the trimmed V and J ends, which lost 1 base and 3 bases, there was a span of 19 bases. The CDR3 DNA is TGTGCCAGCAGCTTAGGGGGGTTTAGCGCGGGCCACTACGAGCAGTACTTC. Protein sequence: CASSLGGFSAGHYEQYF.

V is TRBV7-2 and J is TRBJ2-1, with 7 bases lining up with TRBD2. The CDR3 spans 16 residues. Trimming removed 5 bases from V and 0 bases from J; junction bases left unmatched: 7. CDR1 and CDR2 (germline): SGHTA, FQGNSA. The CDR3 spells CASSKSSGTSYNEQFF. The CDR3 nucleotides read TGTGCCAGCAGCAAATCTAGCGGAACCTCCTACAATGAGCAGTTCTTC.

This clonotype was seen more than once but under ten times. The rearrangement uses TRBV7-9 and TRBJ2-5; D not certain. The CDR3 extends over 15 amino acids. The germline gives CDR1 SEHNR, CDR2 FQNEAQ (reference sequence). Trimming cost V 7 bases and J 5 bases, with 20 bases left between them. In DNA, the CDR3 is TGTGCCAGCACCCCTTTGGGGATTGATGAGGAGACCCAGTACTTC. Translated, it gives CASTPLGIDEETQYF.

This chain connects TRBV20-1 to TRBJ1-2; D remains ambiguous. Trimming removed 6 bases from V and 1 base from J, with 15 bases in between. Per the germline V gene, CDR1 is DFQATT and CDR2 is SNEGSKA (reference sequence). The length of the CDR3 is 14 residues. CDR3 residues: CSAPPGVGNYGYTF. The CDR3 DNA reads TGCAGTGCCCCGCCCGGCGTCGGTAACTATGGCTACACCTTC.

This clonotype occurred a few times. The chain recombines TRBV5-5 with TRBJ1-1; D remains unclear. This CDR3 is 15 amino acids long. Germline V gene lookup returns CDR1 SGHKS and CDR2 YYEKEE (reference sequence). Trimming removed 4 bases from V and 0 bases from J, with 13 bases in between. The CDR3 sequence: CASSPYSGLNTEAFF. The CDR3, as DNA: TGTGCCAGCAGCCCGTATTCCGGCCTGAACACTGAAGCTTTCTTT. The whole variable domain, remainder taken from reference TRBV5-5 and TRBJ1-1, is DAGVTQSPTHLIKTRGQQVTLRCSPISGHKSVSWYQQVLGQGPQFIFQYYEKEERGRGNFPDRFSARQFPNYSSELNVNALLLGDSALYLCASSPYSGLNTEAFFGQGTRLTVV.